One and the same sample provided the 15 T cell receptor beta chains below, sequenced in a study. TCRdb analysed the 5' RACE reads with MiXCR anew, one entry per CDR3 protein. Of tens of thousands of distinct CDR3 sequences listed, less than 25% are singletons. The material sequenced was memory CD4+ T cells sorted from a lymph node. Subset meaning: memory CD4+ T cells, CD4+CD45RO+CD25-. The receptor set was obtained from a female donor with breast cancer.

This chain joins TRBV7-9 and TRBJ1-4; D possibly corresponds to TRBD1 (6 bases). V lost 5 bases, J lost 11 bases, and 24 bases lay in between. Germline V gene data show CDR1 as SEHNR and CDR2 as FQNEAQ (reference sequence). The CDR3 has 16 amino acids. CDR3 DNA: TGTGCCAGCAGCCCTAGGCTATGGACAGACCCCTGGAAACTGTTTTTT. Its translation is CASSPRLWTDPWKLFF.

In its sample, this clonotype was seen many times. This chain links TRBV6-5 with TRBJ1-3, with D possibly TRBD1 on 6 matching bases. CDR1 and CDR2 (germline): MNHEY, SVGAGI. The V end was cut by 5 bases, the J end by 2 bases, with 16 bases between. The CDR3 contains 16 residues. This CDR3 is CASSPARGRPGNTIYF. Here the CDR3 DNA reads TGTGCCAGCAGTCCCGCGCGGGGGCGTCCTGGAAACACCATATATTTT.

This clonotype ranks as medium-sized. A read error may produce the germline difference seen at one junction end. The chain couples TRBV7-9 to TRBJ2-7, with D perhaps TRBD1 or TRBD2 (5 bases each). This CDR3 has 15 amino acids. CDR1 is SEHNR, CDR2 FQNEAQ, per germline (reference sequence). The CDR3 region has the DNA TGTGCCAGCAGCCCTATACCGGGACCCTCCTCCGAGCAGTACTTC. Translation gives CASSPIPGPSSEQYF.

CDR3 region: CASSSQTADNYGYTF. The CDR3 bases are TGTGCCAGCAGTTCACAGACAGCAGATAACTATGGCTACACCTTC. This rearrangement joins TRBV6-2 or TRBV6-3 to TRBJ1-2; a weak D match, TRBD1 (5 bases). This CDR3 contains 15 residues. CDR1 MNHEY and CDR2 SVGEGT come from the germline V gene. Between the trimmed V and J ends, which lost 4 bases and 1 base, there was a span of 13 bases.

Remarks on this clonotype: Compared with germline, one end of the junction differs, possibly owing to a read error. DNA for the CDR3: TGTGCTAGCAGCTTAGCTTCCGGGAGAGAGCAGTTCTTC. Residues: CASSLASGREQFF. This chain connects TRBV7-7 to TRBJ2-1; perhaps TRBD2 as D (6 bases). The CDR3 totals 13 residues. The V gene's germline CDR1 is SSHAT and CDR2 FNYEAQ (reference sequence).

The CDR3 region has the DNA TGTGCCAGCAGTTTAAGTGGCCGGGCTGATCTACCCCTCCACTTT. It codes for CASSLSGRADLPLHF. J is TRBJ1-6 and V is TRBV28, with D unclear. Germline CDR1 MDHEN, CDR2 SYDVKM. V shed 2 bases and J shed 12 bases, with 17 bases lying between them. The CDR3 extends over 15 amino acids.

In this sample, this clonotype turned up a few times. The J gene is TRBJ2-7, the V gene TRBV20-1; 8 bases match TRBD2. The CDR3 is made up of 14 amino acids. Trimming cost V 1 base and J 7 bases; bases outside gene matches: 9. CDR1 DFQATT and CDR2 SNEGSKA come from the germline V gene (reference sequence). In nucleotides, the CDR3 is TGCAGTGCTAGAGCGGCTAGCGGGCCGGGGGAGCAGTACTTC. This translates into CSARAASGPGEQYF.

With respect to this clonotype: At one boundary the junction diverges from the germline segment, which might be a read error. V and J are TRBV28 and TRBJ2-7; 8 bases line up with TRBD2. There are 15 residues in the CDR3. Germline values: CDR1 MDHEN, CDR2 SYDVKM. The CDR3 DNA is TGTGCCCGCAGCATTCCGGGACTAGGTGTCTACGAGCAGTACTTC. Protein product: CARSIPGLGVYEQYF.

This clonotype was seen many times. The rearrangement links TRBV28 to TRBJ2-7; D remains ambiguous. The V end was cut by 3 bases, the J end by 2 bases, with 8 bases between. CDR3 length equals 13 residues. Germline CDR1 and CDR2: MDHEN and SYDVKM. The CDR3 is CASSLAGTYEQYF. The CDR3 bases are TGTGCCAGCAGTTTGGCAGGTACCTACGAGCAGTACTTC.

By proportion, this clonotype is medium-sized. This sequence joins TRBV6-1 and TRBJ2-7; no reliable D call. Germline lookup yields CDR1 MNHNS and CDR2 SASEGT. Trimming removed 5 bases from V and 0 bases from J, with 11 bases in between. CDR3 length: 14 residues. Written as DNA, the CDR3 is TGTGCCAGCAGTCGGTCCGGATCCTCCTACGAGCAGTACTTC. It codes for CASSRSGSSYEQYF.

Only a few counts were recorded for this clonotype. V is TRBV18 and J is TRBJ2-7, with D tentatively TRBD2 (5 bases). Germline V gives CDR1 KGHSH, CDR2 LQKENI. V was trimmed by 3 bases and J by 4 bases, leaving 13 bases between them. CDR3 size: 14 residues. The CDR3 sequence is CASSPGKDWYEQYF. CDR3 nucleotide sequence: TGTGCCAGCTCACCGGGGAAGGACTGGTACGAGCAGTACTTC.

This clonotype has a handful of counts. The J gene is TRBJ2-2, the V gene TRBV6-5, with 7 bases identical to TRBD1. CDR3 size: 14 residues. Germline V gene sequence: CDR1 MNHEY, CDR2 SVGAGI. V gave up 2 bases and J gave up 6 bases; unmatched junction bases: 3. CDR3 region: CASSYAGQAGELFF. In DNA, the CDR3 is TGTGCCAGCAGTTACGCAGGACAGGCCGGGGAGCTGTTTTTT.

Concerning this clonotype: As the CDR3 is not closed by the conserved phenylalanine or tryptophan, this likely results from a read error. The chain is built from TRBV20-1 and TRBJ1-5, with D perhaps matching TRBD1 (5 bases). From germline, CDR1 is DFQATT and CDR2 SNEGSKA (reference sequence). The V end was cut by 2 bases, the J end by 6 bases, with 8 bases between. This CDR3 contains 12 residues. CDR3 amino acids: CSARQGGQPQHS. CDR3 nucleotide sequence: TGCAGTGCTAGACAGGGAGGTCAGCCCCAGCATTCT.

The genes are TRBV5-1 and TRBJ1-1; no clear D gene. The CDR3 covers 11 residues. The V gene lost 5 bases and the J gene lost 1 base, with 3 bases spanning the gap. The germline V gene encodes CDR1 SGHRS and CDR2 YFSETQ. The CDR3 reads CASRQNTEAFF. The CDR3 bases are TGCGCCAGCAGACAGAACACTGAAGCTTTCTTT.

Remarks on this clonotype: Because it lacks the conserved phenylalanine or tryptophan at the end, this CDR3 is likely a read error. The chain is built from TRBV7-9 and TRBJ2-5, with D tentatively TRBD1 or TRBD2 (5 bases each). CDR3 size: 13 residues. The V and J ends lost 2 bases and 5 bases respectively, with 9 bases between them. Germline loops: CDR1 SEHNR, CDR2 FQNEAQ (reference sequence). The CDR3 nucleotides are TGTGCCAGCAGCTTACGAGGGGACGAGACCCAGTACGTC. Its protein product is CASSLRGDETQYV.